This paragraph reports one T cell receptor beta chain. The antigen is not known. This sample stems from a study of cytomegalovirus exposure and HLA in healthy donors. Study results and limitations: Trimming of TCR beta V- and J-genes showed a link, identified in a later analysis, to a missense DCLRE1C variant.

PCR amplification relied on 60 Vbeta primers (plus 13 Jbeta primers). Sequencing was performed with immunoSEQ multiplex PCR; in TCRdb, only in-frame clones are kept and a portion is missing. The sample holds 150,000 to 200,000 clones, roughly 79% seen once. Germline CDR1 is MNHEY and CDR2 is SVGAGI. V gave up 8 bases and J gave up 2 bases, with 13 bases separating them. The CDR3 sequence is 13 residues long. The receptor comes from a woman in her thirties or forties in good health and CMV-seronegative. V usage is TRBV6-5 and J usage is TRBJ2-7; tentatively, D is TRBD2 (6 bases). Sequenced sample: PBMCs. CDR3 sequence (DNA): TGTGCCAGCGGAAGAGGGGAGGCCTACGAGCAGTACTTC. Amino acids: CASGRGEAYEQYF.